The rows below give T cell receptor beta chains drawn from one sample of a study of blood T cell repertoires in COVID-19. Assay: immunoSEQ multiplex PCR; the TCRdb copy retains only in-frame clones and omits some. The table has some 380,000 clones, about four fifths seen once. Sample: peripheral blood. Every receptor here comes from a human donor with acute or convalescent COVID-19. The donor label of this sample is uncertain. Both conserved end residues are part of each CDR3. D genes are given only for firm matches. Clone size is given for some rows only: seen once, a few or many times, or a class if the clone is expanded.

d_gene	len	v_gene	j_gene	abundance	CDR3nt	CDR3aa
TRBD1	15	TRBV3-1/TRBV3-2	TRBJ1-5	once	TGTGCCAGCAGCTCCAGGGGGAAGGACAATCAGCCCCAGCATTTT	CASSSRGKDNQPQHF
TRBD2	15	TRBV28	TRBJ2-1	-	TGTGCCAGCAGCCAGCAGCGGGGGCCCTACAATGAGCAGTTCTTC	CASSQQRGPYNEQFF
-	15	TRBV6-5	TRBJ2-7	-	TGTGCCAGCACTATACGTGCAGGGATCTCCTACGAGCAGTACTTC	CASTIRAGISYEQYF
TRBD1	15	TRBV11-2	TRBJ2-1	-	TGTGCCAGCACCCGGACAGGGGCAGCCTACAATGAGCAGTTCTTC	CASTRTGAAYNEQFF
-	14	TRBV4-1	TRBJ1-1	once	TGCGCCAGCAGCCTTCCCGGGGGGAGGACTGAAGCTTTCTTT	CASSLPGGRTEAFF
TRBD2	11	TRBV12-3/TRBV12-4	TRBJ2-1	-	TGTGCCAGCAGACTAGCGGGTGAGCAGTTCTTC	CASRLAGEQFF
TRBD2	14	TRBV29-1	TRBJ2-7	-	TGCAGCGTTGGACCTCGGGGACTAGAAAACGAGCAGTACTTC	CSVGPRGLENEQYF
-	10	TRBV20-1	TRBJ1-1	once	TGCAGTGCTACAATCATGGAAGCTTTCTTT	CSATIMEAFF
TRBD1	14	TRBV29-1	TRBJ2-5	-	TGCAGCGTGTGGGACAGGGGGCGCGGAGAGACCCAGTACTTC	CSVWDRGRGETQYF
TRBD2	15	TRBV5-1	TRBJ2-2	-	TGCGCCAGCAGCATCTCTAGCGGGAACACCGGGGAGCTGTTTTTT	CASSISSGNTGELFF
TRBD1	14	TRBV2	TRBJ2-3	once	TGTGCCAGCAGTTGGACAGGACGCACAGATACGCAGTATTTT	CASSWTGRTDTQYF
-	15	TRBV9	TRBJ1-1	-	TGTGCCAGCAGCGTAGTTCACACAAGGAACACTGAAGCTTTCTTT	CASSVVHTRNTEAFF
TRBD1	16	TRBV6-1	TRBJ2-7	once	TGTGCCAGCAGTGATGGGGACAGGGGAAGGGCCTACTATCTGTACTTC	CASSDGDRGRAYYLYF
TRBD1	18	TRBV6-1	TRBJ1-4	-	TGTGCCAGCAGTGGACAGGGAATCCGTATTGCAACTAATGAAAAACTGTTTTTT	CASSGQGIRIATNEKLFF
TRBD2	13	TRBV29-1	TRBJ2-5	-	TGCAGCGGCCTAGCGGGGGTAGGCGAGACCCAGTACTTC	CSGLAGVGETQYF
TRBD1	15	TRBV18	TRBJ1-2	-	TGTGCCAGCTCTATCAACCGGGACAGGAGCTATGGCTACACCTTC	CASSINRDRSYGYTF
TRBD2	17	TRBV5-5	TRBJ2-7	-	TGTGCCAGCAGCTTGCCCCTAGCGGGGGGGAAGACCTACGAGCAGTACTTC	CASSLPLAGGKTYEQYF
-	15	TRBV3-1/TRBV3-2	TRBJ1-1	once	TGTGCCAGCAGCCCCTCCCCGGGAAAGTCGGGTGAAGCTTTCTTT	CASSPSPGKSGEAFF
TRBD1	15	TRBV18	TRBJ2-2	-	TGTGCCAGCTCACAGGGGACAGGGCAGCGAGGGGAGCTGTTTTTT	CASSQGTGQRGELFF
TRBD1	14	TRBV5-1	TRBJ1-1	few	TGCGCCAGCAGCTGGGGGACAGCGAACACTGAAGCTTTCTTT	CASSWGTANTEAFF
-	16	TRBV5-4	TRBJ1-2	-	TGTGCCAGCAGCTCGGTGCACAGAGCTTCGAACTATGGCTACACCTTC	CASSSVHRASNYGYTF
-	15	TRBV3-1/TRBV3-2	TRBJ1-5	-	TGTGCCAGCAGCCAATCTTACAGCCTCAATCAGCCCCAGCATTTT	CASSQSYSLNQPQHF
TRBD1	15	TRBV7-2	TRBJ2-2	-	TGTGCCAGCCGAAGACCGGACAGGGAGGCCGGGGAGCTGTTTTTT	CASRRPDREAGELFF
-	14	TRBV15	TRBJ2-7	-	TGTGCCACCAGCAGGGCGGACAGACTCTACGAGCAGTACTTC	CATSRADRLYEQYF
-	11	TRBV18	TRBJ1-1	-	TGTGCCAGCTCACCAGAGACAGTGCAAATGTTT	CASSPETVQMF
TRBD1	17	TRBV24-1	TRBJ2-1	-	TGTGCCACCAGCGACGGGCCCGGGACAGGGCGATACAATGAGCAGTTCTTC	CATSDGPGTGRYNEQFF
TRBD1	15	TRBV10-2	TRBJ1-2	-	TGCGCCAGCAGCGCCAGACAGGGAGCGGACTATGGCTACACCTTC	CASSARQGADYGYTF
TRBD2	15	TRBV19	TRBJ2-1	-	TGTGCCAGTAGTTCTAGCGGAACCTCCTACAATGAGCAGTTCTTC	CASSSSGTSYNEQFF